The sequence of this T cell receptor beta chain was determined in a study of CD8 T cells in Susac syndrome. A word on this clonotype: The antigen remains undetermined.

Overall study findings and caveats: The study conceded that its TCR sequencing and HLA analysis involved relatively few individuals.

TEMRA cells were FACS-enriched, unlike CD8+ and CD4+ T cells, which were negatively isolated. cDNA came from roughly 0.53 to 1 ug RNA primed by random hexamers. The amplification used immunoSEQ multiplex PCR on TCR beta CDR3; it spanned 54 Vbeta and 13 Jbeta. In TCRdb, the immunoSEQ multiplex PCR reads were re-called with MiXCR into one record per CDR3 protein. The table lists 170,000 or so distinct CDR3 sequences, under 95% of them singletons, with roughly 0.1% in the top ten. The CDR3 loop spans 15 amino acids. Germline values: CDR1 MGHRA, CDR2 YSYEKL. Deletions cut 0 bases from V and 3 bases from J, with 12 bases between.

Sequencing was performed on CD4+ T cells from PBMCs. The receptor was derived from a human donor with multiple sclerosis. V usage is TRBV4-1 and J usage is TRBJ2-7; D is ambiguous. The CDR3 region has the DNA TGCGCCAGCAGCCAAGATTTTGGGATACTCTACGAGCAGTACTTC. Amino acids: CASSQDFGILYEQYF.